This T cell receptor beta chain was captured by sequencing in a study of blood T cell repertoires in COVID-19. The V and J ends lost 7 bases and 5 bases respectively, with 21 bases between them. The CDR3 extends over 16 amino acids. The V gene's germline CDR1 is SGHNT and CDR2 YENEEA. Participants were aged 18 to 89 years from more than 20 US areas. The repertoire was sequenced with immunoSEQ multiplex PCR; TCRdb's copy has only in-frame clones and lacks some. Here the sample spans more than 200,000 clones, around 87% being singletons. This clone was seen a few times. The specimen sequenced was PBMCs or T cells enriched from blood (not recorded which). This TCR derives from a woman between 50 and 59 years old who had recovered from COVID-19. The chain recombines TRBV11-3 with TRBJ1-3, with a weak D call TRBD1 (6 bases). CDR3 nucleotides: TGTGCCAGCAACCAAGAAGGGGGAGAAGGGAGAAACACCATATATTTT. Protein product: CASNQEGGEGRNTIYF.